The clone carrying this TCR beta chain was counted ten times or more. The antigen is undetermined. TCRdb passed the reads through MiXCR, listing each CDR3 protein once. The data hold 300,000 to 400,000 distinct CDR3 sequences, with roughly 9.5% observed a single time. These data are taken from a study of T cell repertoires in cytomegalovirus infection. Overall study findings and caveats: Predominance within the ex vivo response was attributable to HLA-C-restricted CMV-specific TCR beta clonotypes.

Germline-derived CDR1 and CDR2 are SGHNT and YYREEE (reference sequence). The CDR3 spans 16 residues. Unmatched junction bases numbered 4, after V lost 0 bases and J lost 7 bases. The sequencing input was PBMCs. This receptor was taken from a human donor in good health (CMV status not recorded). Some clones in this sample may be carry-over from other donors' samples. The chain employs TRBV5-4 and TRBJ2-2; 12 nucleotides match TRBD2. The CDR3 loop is CASSLGLAGAGGELFF. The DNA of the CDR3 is TGTGCCAGCAGCTTGGGACTAGCGGGAGCGGGCGGGGAGCTGTTTTTT.